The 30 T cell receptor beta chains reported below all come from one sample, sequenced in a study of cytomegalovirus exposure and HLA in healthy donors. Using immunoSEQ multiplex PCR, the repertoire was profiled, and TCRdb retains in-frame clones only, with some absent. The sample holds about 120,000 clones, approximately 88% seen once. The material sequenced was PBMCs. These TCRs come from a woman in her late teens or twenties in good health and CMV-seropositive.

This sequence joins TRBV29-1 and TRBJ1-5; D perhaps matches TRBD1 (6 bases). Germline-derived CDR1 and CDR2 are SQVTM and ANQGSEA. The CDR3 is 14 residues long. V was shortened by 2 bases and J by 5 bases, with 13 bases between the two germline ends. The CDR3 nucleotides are TGCAGCGTTGAAACAGGGAATAGAGATCAGCCCCAGCATTTT. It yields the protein CSVETGNRDQPQHF.

CDR3 sequence: CASSPEQGARGEKLFF. The CDR3 nucleotides are TGCGCCAGCAGCCCCGAACAGGGCGCCCGGGGTGAAAAACTGTTTTTT. The chain uses TRBV5-1 and TRBJ1-4, with D possibly matching TRBD1 (6 bases). The CDR3 consists of 16 residues. V lost 4 bases and J lost 7, with 20 bases in between. Looked up from germline, CDR1 is SGHRS and CDR2 is YFSETQ.

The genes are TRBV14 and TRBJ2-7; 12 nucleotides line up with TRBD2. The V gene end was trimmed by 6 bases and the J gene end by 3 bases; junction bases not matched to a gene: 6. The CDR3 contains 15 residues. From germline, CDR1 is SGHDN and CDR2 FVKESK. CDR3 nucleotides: TGTGCCAGCAGTCAATGGACTAGCGGGATCTACGAGCAGTACTTC. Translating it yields CASSQWTSGIYEQYF.

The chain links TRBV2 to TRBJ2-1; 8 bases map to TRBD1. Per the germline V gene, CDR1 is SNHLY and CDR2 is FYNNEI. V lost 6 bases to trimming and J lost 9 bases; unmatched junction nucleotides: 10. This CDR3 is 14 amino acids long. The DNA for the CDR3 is TGTGCCAGCAGAACCTGGACAGGGACGGGTGAGCAGTTCTTC. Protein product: CASRTWTGTGEQFF.

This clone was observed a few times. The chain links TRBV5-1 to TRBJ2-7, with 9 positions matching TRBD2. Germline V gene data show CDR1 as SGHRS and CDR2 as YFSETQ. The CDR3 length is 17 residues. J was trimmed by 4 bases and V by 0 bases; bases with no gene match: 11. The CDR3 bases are TGCGCCAGCAGCTTGGCCGGAGGGCGGGGGGGCCCGTACGAGCAGTACTTC. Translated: CASSLAGGRGGPYEQYF.

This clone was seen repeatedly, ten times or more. CDR3 in DNA: TGTGCCTGGAGTCCCCCTGGAACCAGGAACACCATATATTTT. Translating it yields CAWSPPGTRNTIYF. The genes are TRBV30 and TRBJ1-3; no reliable D call. The germline CDR1 and CDR2 sequences are GTSNPN and SVGIG (reference sequence). The CDR3 extends over 14 amino acids. Trimming left V 2 bases short and J 7 bases short, with 15 bases between.

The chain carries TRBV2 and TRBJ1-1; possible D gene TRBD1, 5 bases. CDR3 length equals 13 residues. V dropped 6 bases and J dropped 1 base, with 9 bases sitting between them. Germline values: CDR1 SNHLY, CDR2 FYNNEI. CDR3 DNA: TGTGCCAGCAGGCCCAGGGAGAACACTGAAGCTTTCTTT. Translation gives CASRPRENTEAFF.

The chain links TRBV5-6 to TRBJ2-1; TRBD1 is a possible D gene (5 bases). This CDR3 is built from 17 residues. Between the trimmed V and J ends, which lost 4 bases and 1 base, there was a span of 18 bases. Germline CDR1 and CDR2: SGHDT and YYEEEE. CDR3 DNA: TGTGCCAGCAGCCTACGTTTATCTGGGGCGTCCTACAATGAGCAGTTCTTC. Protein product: CASSLRLSGASYNEQFF. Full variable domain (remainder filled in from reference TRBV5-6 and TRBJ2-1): DAGVTQSPTHLIKTRGQQVTLRCSPKSGHDTVSWYQQALGQGPQFIFQYYEEEERQRGNFPDRFSGHQFPNYSSELNVNALLLGDSALYLCASSLRLSGASYNEQFFGPGTRLTVL.

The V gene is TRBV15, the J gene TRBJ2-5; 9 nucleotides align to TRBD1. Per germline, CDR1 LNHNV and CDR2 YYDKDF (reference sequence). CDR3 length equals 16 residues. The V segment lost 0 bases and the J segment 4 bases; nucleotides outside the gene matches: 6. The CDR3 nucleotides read TGTGCCACCAGCAGAGATCGAAGGACAGGGGTAGAGACCCAGTACTTC. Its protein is CATSRDRRTGVETQYF.

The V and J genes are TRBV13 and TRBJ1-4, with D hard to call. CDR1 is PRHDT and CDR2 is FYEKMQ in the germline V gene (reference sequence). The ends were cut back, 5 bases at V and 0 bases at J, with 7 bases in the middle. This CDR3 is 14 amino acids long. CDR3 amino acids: CASSPSATNEKLFF. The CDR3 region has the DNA TGTGCCAGCAGCCCCAGTGCAACTAATGAAAAACTGTTTTTT.

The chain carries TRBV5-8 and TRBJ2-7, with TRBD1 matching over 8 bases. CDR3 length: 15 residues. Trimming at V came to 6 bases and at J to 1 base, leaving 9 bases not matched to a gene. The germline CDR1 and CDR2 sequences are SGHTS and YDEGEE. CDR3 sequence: CASTRKGQDSYEQYF. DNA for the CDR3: TGTGCCAGCACGAGGAAGGGACAGGATTCCTACGAGCAGTACTTC.

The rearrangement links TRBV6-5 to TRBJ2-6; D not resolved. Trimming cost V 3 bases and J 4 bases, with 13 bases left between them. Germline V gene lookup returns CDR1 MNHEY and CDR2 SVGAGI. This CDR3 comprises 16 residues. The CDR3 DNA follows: TGTGCCAGCAGTTATATACACGGGTCCGGGGCCAACGTCCTGACTTTC. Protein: CASSYIHGSGANVLTF.

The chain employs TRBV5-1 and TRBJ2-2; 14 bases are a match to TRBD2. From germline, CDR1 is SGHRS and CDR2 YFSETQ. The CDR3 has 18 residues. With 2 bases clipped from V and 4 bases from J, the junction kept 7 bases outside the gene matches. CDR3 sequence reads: CASSLGTSGSSGTGELFF. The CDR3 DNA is TGCGCCAGCAGCTTAGGGACTAGCGGGAGTAGTGGCACCGGGGAGCTGTTTTTT.

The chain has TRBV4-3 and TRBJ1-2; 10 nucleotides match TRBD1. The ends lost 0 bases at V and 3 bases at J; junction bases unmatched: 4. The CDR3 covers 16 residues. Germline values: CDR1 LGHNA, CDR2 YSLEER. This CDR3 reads CASSQDPGQGDYGYTF. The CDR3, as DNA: TGCGCCAGCAGCCAAGATCCAGGACAGGGGGACTATGGCTACACCTTC.

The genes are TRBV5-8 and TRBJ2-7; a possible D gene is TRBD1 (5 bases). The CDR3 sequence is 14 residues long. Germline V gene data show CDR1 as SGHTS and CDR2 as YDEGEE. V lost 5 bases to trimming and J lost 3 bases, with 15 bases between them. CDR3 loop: CASSLLPQGYEQYF. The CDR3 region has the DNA TGTGCCAGCAGTTTGTTACCCCAGGGCTACGAGCAGTACTTC. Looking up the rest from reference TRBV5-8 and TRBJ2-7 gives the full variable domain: EAGVTQSPTHLIKTRGQQATLRCSPISGHTSVYWYQQALGLGLQFLLWYDEGEERNRGNFPPRFSGRQFPNYSSELNVNALELEDSALYLCASSLLPQGYEQYFGPGTRLTVT.

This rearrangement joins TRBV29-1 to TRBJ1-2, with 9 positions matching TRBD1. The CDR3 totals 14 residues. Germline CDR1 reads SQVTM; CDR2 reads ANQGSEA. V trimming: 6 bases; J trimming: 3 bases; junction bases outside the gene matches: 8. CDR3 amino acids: CSVAGTGKYYGYTF. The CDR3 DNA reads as TGCAGCGTCGCCGGGACAGGGAAATACTATGGCTACACCTTC. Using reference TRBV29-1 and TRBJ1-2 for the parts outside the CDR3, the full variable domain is SAVISQKPSRDICQRGTSLTIQCQVDSQVTMMFWYRQQPGQSLTLIATANQGSEATYESGFVIDKFPISRPNLTFSTLTVSNMSPEDSSIYLCSVAGTGKYYGYTFGSGTRLTVV.

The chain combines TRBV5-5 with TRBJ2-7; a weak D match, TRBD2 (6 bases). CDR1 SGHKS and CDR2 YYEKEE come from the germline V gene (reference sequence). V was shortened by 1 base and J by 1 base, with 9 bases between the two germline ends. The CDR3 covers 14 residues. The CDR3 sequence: CASSLFGGSYEQYF. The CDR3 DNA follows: TGTGCCAGCAGCTTGTTCGGGGGATCCTACGAGCAGTACTTC.

CDR3 bases: TGTGCCTGGAGGTTCGGAGCCTATAATTCACCCCTCCACTTT. Translating gives CAWRFGAYNSPLHF. The chain couples TRBV30 to TRBJ1-6; D unclear. CDR1 and CDR2 (germline): GTSNPN, SVGIG (reference sequence). The CDR3 totals 14 residues. Trimming shortened V by 3 bases and J by 2 bases, and 8 bases separated the two germline ends.

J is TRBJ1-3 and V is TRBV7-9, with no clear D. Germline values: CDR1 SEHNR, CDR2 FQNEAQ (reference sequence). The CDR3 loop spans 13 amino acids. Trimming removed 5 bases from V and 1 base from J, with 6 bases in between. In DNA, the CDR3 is TGTGCCAGCAGCCGTATGTCTGGAAACACCATATATTTT. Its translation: CASSRMSGNTIYF.

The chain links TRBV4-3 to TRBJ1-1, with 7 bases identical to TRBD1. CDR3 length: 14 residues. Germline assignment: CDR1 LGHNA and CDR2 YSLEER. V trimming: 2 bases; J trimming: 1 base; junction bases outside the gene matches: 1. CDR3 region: CASSQRQGNTEAFF. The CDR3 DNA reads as TGCGCCAGCAGCCAAAGACAGGGGAACACTGAAGCTTTCTTT.

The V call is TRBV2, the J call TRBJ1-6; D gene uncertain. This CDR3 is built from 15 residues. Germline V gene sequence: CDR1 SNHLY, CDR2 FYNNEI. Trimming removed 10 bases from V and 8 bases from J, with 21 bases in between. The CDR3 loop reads CATLRSRADDSPLHF. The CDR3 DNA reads TGTGCCACCTTGCGAAGCCGTGCCGATGATTCACCCCTCCACTTT.

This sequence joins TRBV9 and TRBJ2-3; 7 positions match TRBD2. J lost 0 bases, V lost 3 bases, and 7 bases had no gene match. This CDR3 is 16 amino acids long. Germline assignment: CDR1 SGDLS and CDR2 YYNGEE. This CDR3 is CASSGRLADSTDTQYF. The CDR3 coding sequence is TGTGCCAGCAGCGGGCGGCTAGCGGATAGCACAGATACGCAGTATTTT.

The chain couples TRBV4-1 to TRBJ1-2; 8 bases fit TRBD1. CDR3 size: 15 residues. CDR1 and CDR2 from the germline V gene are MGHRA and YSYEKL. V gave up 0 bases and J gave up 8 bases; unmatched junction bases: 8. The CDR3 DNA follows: TGCGCCAGCAGCCAAGATCAGGGGGCGGATCGAGGCTACACCTTC. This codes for CASSQDQGADRGYTF.

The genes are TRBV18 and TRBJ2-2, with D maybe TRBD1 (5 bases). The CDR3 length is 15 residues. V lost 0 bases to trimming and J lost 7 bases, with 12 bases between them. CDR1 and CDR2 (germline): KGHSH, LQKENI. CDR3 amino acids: CASSPPGPSSGELFF. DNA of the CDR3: TGTGCCAGCTCACCACCGGGGCCCAGTAGCGGGGAGCTGTTTTTT. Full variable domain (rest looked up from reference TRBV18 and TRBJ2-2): NAGVMQNPRHLVRRRGQEARLRCSPMKGHSHVYWYRQLPEEGLKFMVYLQKENIIDESGMPKERFSAEFPKEGPSILRIQQVVRGDSAAYFCASSPPGPSSGELFFGEGSRLTVL.

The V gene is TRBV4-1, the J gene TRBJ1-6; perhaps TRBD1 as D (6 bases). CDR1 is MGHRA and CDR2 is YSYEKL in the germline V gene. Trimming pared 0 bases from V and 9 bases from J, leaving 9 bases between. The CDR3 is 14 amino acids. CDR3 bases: TGCGCCAGCAGCCAAGACGGCAGGGGTTCACCCCTCCACTTT. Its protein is CASSQDGRGSPLHF.

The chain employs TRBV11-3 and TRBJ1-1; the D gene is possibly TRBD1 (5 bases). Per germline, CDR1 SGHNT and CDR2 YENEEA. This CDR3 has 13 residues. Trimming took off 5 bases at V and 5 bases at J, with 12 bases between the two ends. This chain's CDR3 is CASSPKGRTEAFF. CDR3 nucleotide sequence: TGTGCCAGCAGCCCCAAGGGGAGGACTGAAGCTTTCTTT.

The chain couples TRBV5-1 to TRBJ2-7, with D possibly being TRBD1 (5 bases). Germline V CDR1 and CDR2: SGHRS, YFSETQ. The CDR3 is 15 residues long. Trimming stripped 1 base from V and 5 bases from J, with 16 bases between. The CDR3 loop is CASSLLARENDEQYF. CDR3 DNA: TGCGCCAGCAGCTTGTTAGCCAGGGAAAACGACGAGCAGTACTTC.

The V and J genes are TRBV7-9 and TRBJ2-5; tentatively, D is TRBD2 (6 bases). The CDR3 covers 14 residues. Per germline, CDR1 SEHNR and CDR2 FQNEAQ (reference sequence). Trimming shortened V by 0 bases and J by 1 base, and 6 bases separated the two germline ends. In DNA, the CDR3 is TGTGCCAGCAGCTTAGCCGGGAGCCAAGAGACCCAGTACTTC. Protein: CASSLAGSQETQYF.

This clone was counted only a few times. CDR3 protein: CASSQGAGNSNQPQHF. CDR3 coding DNA: TGCGCCAGCAGCCAAGGGGCCGGGAATAGCAATCAGCCCCAGCATTTT. The chain employs TRBV4-1 and TRBJ1-5; D remains unclear. The V gene lost 1 base and the J gene lost 0 bases, with 10 bases spanning the gap. Per the germline V gene, CDR1 is MGHRA and CDR2 is YSYEKL. The CDR3 is 16 residues long.

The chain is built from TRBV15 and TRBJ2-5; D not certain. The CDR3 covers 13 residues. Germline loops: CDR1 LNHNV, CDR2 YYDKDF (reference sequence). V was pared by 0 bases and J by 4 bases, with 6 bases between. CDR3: CATSRDHIETQYF. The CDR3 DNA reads TGTGCCACCAGCAGAGATCACATAGAGACCCAGTACTTC.